The clone carrying this TCR beta chain was counted a few times. Its antigen is currently unknown. The sample belongs to a study of OX40 agonist ivuxolimab in advanced cancers. On the study more broadly: The diagnoses of dose-escalation patients were hepatocellular carcinoma, melanoma, renal cell or head and neck cancer.

The repertoire was sequenced with immunoSEQ multiplex PCR; TCRdb's copy has only in-frame clones and lacks some. The sample records more than 50,000 clones, roughly 73% being singletons. The CDR3 sequence is 14 residues long. Germline loops: CDR1 SQVTM, CDR2 ANQGSEA. The V segment lost 4 bases and the J segment 7 bases; nucleotides outside the gene matches: 11. Exclusion of a patient followed from autoimmune disease history or systemic immunosuppression. Study-wide points: More expanded clones were seen, on average, in CD8+ T cells than in CD4+. Normalized T-cell clonal expansion was also low in some nonresponders.

This receptor was identified in an adult with an advanced solid tumor such as melanoma, head and neck, liver or kidney cancer. The sample consisted of CD4+ or CD8+ T cells sorted from blood, taken in a trial of the OX40 agonist ivuxolimab. This chain joins TRBV29-1 and TRBJ1-2; 8 positions match TRBD1. The CDR3 loop is CSVAWTGRESGYTF. CDR3 nucleotide sequence: TGCAGCGTTGCCTGGACAGGGAGGGAGAGTGGCTACACCTTC.